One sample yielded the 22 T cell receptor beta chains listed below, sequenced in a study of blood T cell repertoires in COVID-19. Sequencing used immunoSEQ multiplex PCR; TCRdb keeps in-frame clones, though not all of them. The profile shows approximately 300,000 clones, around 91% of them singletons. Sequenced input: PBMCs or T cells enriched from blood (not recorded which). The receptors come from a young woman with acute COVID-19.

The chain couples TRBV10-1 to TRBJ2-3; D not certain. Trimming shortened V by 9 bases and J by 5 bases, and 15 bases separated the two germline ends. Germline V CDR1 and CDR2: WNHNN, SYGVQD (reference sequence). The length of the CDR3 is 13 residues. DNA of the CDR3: TGCGCCAGACGGAGCCTAAAGGTAGATACGCAGTATTTT. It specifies CARRSLKVDTQYF.

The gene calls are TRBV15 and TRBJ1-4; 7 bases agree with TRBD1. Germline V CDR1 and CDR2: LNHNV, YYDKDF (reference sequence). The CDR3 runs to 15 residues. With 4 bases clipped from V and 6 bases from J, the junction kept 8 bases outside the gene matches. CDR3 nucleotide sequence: TGTGCCACCAGCACCCGACAGGGAGACCATGAAAAACTGTTTTTT. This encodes CATSTRQGDHEKLFF.

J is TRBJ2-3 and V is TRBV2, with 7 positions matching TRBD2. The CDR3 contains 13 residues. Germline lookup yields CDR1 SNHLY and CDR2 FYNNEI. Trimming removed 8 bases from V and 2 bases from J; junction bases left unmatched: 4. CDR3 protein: CASGRGNTDTQYF. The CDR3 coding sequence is TGTGCCAGCGGGCGGGGGAACACAGATACGCAGTATTTT.

As DNA, the CDR3 is TGTGCCAGCAGCGGGGTTCTCGGGAACACTGAAGCTTTCTTT. Its translation: CASSGVLGNTEAFF. The chain uses TRBV27 and TRBJ1-1; D is ambiguous. This CDR3 contains 14 residues. V lost 6 bases and J 1 base, leaving 12 bases between the germline ends. Germline-derived CDR1 and CDR2 are MNHEY and SMNVEV (reference sequence).

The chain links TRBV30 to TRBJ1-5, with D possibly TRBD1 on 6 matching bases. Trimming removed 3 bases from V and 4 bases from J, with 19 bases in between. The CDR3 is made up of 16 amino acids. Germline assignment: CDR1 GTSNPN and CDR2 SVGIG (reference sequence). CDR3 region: CAWSPDRTGQNQPQHF. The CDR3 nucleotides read TGTGCCTGGAGCCCCGACAGGACGGGTCAAAATCAGCCCCAGCATTTT.

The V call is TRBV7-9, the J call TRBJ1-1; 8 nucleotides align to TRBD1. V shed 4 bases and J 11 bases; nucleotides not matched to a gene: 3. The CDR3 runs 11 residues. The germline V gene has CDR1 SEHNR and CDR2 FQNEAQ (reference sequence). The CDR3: CASSYRGYAFF. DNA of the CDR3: TGTGCCAGCAGCTACAGGGGGTATGCTTTCTTT.

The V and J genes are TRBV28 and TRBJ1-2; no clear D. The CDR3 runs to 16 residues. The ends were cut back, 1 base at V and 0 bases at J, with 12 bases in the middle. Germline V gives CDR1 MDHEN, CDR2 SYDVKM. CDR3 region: CASSLFRQAPNYGYTF. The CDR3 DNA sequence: TGTGCCAGCAGTTTATTTCGGCAGGCCCCTAACTATGGCTACACCTTC.

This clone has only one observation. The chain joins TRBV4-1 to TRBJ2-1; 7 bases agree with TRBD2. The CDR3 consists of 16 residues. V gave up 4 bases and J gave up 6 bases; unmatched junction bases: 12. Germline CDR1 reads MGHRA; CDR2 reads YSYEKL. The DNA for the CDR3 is TGCGCCAGCAGCCGCAAGTCCTCGGGGAGGGTCAATGAGCAGTTCTTC. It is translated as CASSRKSSGRVNEQFF.

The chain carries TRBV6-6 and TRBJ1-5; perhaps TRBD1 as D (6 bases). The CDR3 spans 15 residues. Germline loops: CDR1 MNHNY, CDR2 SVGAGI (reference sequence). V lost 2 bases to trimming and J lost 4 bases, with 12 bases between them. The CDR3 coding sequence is TGTGCCAGCAGTTACCAGGACAGCCCAAATCAGCCCCAGCATTTT. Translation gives CASSYQDSPNQPQHF.

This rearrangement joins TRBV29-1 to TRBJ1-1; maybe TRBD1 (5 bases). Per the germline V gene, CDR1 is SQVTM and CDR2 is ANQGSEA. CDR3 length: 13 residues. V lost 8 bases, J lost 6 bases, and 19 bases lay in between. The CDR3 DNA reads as TGCAGCCTCAGCCGGGGGACGGGGGCTGAAGCTTTCTTT. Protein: CSLSRGTGAEAFF.

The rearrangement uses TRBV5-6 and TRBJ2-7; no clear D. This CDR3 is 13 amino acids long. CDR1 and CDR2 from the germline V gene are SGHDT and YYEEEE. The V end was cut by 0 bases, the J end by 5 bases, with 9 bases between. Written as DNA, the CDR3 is TGTGCCAGCAGCTTGGCAGGTTACCACGAGCAGTACTTC. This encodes CASSLAGYHEQYF.

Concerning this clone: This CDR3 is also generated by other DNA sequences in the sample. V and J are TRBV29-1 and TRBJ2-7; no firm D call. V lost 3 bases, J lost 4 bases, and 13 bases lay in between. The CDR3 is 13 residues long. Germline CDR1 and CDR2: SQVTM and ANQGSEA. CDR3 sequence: CSVEAGNPYEQYF. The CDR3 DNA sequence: TGCAGCGTTGAGGCAGGCAACCCTTACGAGCAGTACTTC.

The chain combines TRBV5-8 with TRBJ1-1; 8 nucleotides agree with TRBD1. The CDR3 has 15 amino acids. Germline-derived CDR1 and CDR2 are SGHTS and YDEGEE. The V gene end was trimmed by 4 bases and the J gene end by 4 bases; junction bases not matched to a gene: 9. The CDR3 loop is CASSLPDRVPTEAFF. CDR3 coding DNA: TGTGCCAGCAGCCTCCCGGACAGGGTTCCCACTGAAGCTTTCTTT.

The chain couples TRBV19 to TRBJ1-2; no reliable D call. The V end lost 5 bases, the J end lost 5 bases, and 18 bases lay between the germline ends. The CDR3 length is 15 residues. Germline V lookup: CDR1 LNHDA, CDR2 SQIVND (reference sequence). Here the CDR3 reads CASSGRSVHVYGYTF. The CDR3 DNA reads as TGTGCCAGTAGTGGGCGAAGTGTTCATGTGTATGGCTACACCTTC.

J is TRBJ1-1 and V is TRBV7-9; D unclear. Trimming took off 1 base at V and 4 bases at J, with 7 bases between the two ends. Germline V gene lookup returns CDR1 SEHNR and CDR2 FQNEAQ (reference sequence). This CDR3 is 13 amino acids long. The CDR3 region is CASSLEEGTEAFF. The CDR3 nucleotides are TGTGCCAGCAGCTTAGAGGAGGGCACTGAAGCTTTCTTT.

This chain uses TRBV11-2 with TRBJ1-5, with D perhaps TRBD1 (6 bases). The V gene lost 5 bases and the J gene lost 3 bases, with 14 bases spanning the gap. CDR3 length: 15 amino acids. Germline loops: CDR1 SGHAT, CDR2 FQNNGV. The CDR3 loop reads CASSIVPGANQPQHF. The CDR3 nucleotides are TGTGCCAGCAGCATCGTACCAGGGGCCAATCAGCCCCAGCATTTT.

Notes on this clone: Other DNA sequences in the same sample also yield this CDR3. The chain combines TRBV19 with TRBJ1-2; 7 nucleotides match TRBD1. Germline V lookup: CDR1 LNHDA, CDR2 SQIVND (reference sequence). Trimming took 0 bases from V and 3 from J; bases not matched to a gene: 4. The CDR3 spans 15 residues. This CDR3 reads CASSIEEGADYGYTF. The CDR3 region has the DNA TGTGCCAGTAGTATAGAGGAGGGGGCGGACTATGGCTACACCTTC.

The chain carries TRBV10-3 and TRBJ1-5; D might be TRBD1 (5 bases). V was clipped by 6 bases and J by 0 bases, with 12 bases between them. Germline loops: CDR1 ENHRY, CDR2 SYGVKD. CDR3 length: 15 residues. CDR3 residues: CAISRGGDSNQPQHF. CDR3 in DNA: TGTGCCATCAGCCGGGGAGGGGATAGCAATCAGCCCCAGCATTTT.

DNA of the CDR3: TGTGCCAGCAGCTTACTAGCGGGGGACTCCTACAATGAGCAGTTCTTC. Amino acids: CASSLLAGDSYNEQFF. The J gene is TRBJ2-1, the V gene TRBV7-3; TRBD2 agrees at 10 bases. Germline CDR1 reads SGHTA; CDR2 reads FQGTGA. This CDR3 has 16 residues. After removal of 2 bases from V and 0 bases from J, the junction contained 1 base not matched to a gene. The entire variable domain, with the rest obtained from reference TRBV7-3 and TRBJ2-1, is as follows: GAGVSQTPSNKVTEKGKYVELRCDPISGHTALYWYRQSLGQGPEFLIYFQGTGAADDSGLPNDRFFAVRPEGSVSTLKIQRTERGDSAVYLCASSLLAGDSYNEQFFGPGTRLTVL.

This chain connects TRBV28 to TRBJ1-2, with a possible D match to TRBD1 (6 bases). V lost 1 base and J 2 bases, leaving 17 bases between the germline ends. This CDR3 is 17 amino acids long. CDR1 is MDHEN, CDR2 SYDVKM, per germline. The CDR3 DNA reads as TGTGCCAGCAGTTTATCAGGCCTCGGACAGCCAAACTATGGCTACACCTTC. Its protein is CASSLSGLGQPNYGYTF.

The CDR3 DNA reads as TGCGCCAGCCGGCCTTTAGCGGGAAACAATGAGCAGTTCTTC. It is translated as CASRPLAGNNEQFF. The chain couples TRBV5-1 to TRBJ2-1, with 8 bases fitting TRBD2. The CDR3 totals 14 residues. The V gene end was trimmed by 7 bases and the J gene end by 5 bases; junction bases not matched to a gene: 8. Germline CDR1 reads SGHRS; CDR2 reads YFSETQ.

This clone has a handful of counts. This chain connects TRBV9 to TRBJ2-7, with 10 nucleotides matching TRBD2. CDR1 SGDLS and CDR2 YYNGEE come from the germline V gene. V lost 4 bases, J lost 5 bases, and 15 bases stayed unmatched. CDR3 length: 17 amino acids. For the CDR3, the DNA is TGTGCCAGCAGCCCTCGAAGCGGGAGGGCCATTAGCAACGAGCAGTACTTC. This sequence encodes CASSPRSGRAISNEQYF.